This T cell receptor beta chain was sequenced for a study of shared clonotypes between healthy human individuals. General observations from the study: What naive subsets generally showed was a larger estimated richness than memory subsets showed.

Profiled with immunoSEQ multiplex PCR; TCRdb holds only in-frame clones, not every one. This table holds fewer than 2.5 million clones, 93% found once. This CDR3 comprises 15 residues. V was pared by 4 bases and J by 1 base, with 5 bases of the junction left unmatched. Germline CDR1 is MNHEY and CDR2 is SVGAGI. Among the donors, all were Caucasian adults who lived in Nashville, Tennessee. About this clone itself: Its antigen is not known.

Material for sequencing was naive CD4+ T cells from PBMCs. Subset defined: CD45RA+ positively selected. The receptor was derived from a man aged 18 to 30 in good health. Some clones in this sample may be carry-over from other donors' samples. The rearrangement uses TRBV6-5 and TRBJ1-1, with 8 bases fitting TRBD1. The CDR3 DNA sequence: TGTGCCAGCAGTTCCGCCGGACAGGGGAACACTGAAGCTTTCTTT. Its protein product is CASSSAGQGNTEAFF.